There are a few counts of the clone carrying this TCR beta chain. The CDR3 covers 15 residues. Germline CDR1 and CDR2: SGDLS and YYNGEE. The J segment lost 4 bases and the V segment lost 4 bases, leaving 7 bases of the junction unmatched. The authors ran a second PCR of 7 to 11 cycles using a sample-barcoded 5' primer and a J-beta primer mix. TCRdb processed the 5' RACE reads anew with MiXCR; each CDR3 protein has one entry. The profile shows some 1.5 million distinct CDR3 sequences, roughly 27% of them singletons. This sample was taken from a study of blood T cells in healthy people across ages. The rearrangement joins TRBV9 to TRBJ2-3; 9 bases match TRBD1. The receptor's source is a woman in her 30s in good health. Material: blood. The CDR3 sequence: CASSTQQGAADTQYF. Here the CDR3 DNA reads TGTGCCAGCAGCACCCAACAGGGGGCCGCAGATACGCAGTATTTT.